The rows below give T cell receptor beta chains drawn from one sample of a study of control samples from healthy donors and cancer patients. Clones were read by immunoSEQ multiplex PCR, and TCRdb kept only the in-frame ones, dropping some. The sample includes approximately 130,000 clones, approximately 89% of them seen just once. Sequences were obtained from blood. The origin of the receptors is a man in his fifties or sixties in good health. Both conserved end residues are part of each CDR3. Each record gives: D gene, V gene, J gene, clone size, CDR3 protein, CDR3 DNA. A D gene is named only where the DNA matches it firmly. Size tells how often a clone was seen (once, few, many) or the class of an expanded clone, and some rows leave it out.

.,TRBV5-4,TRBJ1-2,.,CASSLGGSYGYTF,TGTGCCAGCAGCTTAGGGGGTAGCTATGGCTACACCTTC
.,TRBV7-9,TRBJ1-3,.,CASSTSGTGNTIYF,TGTGCCAGCAGCACCTCCGGAACTGGAAACACCATATATTTT
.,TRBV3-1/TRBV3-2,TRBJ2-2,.,CASSPGLFTGELFF,TGTGCCAGCAGCCCTGGGCTTTTCACCGGGGAGCTGTTTTTT
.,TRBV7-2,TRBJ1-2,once,CASSFDLFYGYTF,TGTGCCAGCAGCTTTGACCTGTTCTATGGCTACACCTTC
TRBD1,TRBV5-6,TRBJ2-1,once,CASSAGTGVYNEQFF,TGTGCCAGCAGCGCCGGGACAGGCGTTTACAATGAGCAGTTCTTC
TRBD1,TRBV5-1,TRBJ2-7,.,CASSLDGTGPYEQYF,TGCGCCAGCAGCTTGGATGGGACAGGGCCCTACGAGCAGTACTTC
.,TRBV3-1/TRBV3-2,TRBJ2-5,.,CASSHAQGTGSAQYF,TGTGCCAGCAGCCATGCTCAGGGTACCGGATCGGCCCAGTACTTC
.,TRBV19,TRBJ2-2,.,CASTLVPANTGELFF,TGTGCCAGTACTTTGGTACCCGCGAACACCGGGGAGCTGTTTTTT
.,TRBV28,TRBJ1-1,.,CASSFLFEAFF,TGTGCCAGCAGTTTTCTCTTTGAAGCTTTCTTT
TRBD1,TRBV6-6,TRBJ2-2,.,CASRGQKSQDTGELFF,TGTGCCAGCAGGGGACAGAAATCCCAAGACACCGGGGAGCTGTTTTTT
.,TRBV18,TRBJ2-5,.,CASSPGLEETQYF,TGTGCCAGCTCACCCGGATTGGAAGAGACCCAGTACTTC